This T cell receptor beta chain originates from a study of CD8+CD57+ T cells in acquired aplastic anemia. Study-level information: Sorting CD4+ and CD8+ cells gave DNA averaging around 3 ug. Healthy CD8+ samples averaged roughly 12 million reads. Study-wide results and caveats: Controls and patients did not differ significantly in CD8+ Simpson's diversity. Overlapping CD8+ CDR3 repertoires of patients and controls contained approximately 29 shared sequences.

Germline CDR1 reads ENHRY; CDR2 reads SYGVKD. V was clipped by 10 bases and J by 0 bases, with 10 bases between them. The CDR3 has 13 residues. Remarks on this clonotype: The antigen is not known.

Investigators profiled TCR beta VDJ and CDR3 from genomic DNA template. TCRdb recomputed calls from the reads with MiXCR, one row per CDR3 protein. The table has 400,000 to 450,000 distinct CDR3 sequences, 60% to 80% seen once. The source of this sequence is a human donor in good health, serving as a control. The sample comprised sorted CD4+, CD8+, or CD8+CD57+ T cells (not recorded which) from PBMCs. This sequence joins TRBV10-3 and TRBJ1-3; D perhaps matches TRBD1 (6 bases). In nucleotides, the CDR3 is TGTGCCACTGCGGACAGCTCTGGAAACACCATATATTTT. It encodes CATADSSGNTIYF.